This T cell receptor beta chain was recovered during a study of blood T cell repertoires in COVID-19. Background on the study: Samples came from the United States, Italy and Spain, spanning acute and convalescent COVID-19. T cells, B-cell-depleted T cells, or PBMCs provided the cDNA or gDNA that served as material.

This clone is a singleton in its sample. Clones were read by immunoSEQ multiplex PCR, and TCRdb kept only the in-frame ones, dropping some. This sample has more than 200,000 clones, with about 88% found just once. CDR3 length equals 13 residues. The germline V and J ends were trimmed by 5 bases and 2 bases, with 9 bases remaining between them. The V gene's germline CDR1 is LGHDT and CDR2 YNNKEL (reference sequence). V usage is TRBV3-1 (or the pseudogene TRBV3-2) and J usage is TRBJ1-2, with D unclear. What was sequenced was peripheral blood. The receptor was derived from a man aged 65 to 85 with acute or convalescent COVID-19. The CDR3 region is CASSLEQNYGYTF. CDR3 in DNA: TGTGCCAGCAGCTTGGAGCAAAACTATGGCTACACCTTC.